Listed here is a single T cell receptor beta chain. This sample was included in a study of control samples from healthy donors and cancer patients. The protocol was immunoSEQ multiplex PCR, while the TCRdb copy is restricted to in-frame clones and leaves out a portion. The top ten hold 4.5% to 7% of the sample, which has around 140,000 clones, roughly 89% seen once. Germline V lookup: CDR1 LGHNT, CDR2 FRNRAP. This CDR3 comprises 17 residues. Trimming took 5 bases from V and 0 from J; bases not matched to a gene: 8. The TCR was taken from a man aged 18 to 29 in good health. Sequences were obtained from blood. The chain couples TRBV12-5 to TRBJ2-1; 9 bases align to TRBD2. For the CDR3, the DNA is TGTGCTAGTGGTCCCCCAGGGGGACTAGCCTCCTACAATGAGCAGTTCTTC. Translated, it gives CASGPPGGLASYNEQFF.